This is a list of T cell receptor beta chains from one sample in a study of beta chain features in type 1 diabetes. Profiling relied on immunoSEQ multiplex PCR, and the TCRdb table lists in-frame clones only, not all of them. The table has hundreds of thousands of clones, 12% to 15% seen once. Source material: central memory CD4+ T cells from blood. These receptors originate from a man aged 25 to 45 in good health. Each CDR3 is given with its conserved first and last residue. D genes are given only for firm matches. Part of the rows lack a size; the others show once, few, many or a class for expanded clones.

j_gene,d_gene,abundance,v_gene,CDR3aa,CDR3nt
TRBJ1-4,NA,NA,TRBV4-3,CASHGTNEKLFF,TGCGCCAGCCACGGAACTAATGAAAAACTGTTTTTT
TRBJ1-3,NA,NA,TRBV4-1,CASSQDGGYSGNTIYF,TGCGCCAGCAGCCAAGATGGCGGGTACTCTGGAAACACCATATATTTT
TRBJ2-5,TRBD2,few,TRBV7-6,CASSILPAGGTETQYF,TGTGCCAGCAGCATCTTACCAGCGGGGGGGACAGAGACCCAGTACTTC
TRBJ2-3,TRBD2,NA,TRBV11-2,CASSLVLAGGSTDTQYF,TGTGCCAGCAGCTTAGTACTAGCGGGGGGGAGCACAGATACGCAGTATTTT
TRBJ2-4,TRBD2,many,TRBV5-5,CASSGLAGGTTKNIQYF,TGTGCCAGCAGCGGACTAGCGGGGGGAACGACCAAAAACATTCAGTACTTC
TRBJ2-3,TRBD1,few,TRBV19,CASSSRDRGSADTQYF,TGTGCCAGTAGTTCACGGGACAGGGGATCGGCAGATACGCAGTATTTT
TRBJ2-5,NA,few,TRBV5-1,CASSLDVGRGETQYF,TGCGCCAGCAGCTTGGACGTGGGGCGCGGAGAGACCCAGTACTTC
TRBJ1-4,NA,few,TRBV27,CASRLMATNEKLFF,TGTGCCAGCAGATTAATGGCAACTAATGAAAAACTGTTTTTT
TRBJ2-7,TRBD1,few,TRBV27,CASRKGASGEQYF,TGTGCCAGCAGAAAGGGGGCGTCGGGGGAGCAGTACTTC
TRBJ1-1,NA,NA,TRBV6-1,CASQSWGGTEAFF,TGTGCCAGCCAAAGTTGGGGCGGCACTGAAGCTTTCTTT
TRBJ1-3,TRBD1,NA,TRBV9,CASSPSTGGRGNTIYF,TGTGCCAGCAGCCCCTCTACAGGGGGCCGTGGAAACACCATATATTTT
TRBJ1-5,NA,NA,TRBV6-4,CASSPQPAEHWPQHF,TGTGCCAGCAGCCCACAGCCGGCCGAGCATTGGCCCCAGCATTTT
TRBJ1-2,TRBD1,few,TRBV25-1,CASSVARGYGYTF,TGTGCCAGCAGTGTAGCCAGGGGGTATGGCTACACCTTC
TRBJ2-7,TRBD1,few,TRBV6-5,CASRDSLYEQYF,TGTGCCAGCCGGGACAGCCTCTACGAGCAGTACTTC
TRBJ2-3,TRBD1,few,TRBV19,CASSPGTATDTQYF,TGTGCCAGTAGTCCTGGGACAGCCACAGATACGCAGTATTTT
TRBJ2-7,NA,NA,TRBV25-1,CATNSDAYEQYF,TGTGCCACTAACAGTGATGCCTACGAGCAGTACTTC